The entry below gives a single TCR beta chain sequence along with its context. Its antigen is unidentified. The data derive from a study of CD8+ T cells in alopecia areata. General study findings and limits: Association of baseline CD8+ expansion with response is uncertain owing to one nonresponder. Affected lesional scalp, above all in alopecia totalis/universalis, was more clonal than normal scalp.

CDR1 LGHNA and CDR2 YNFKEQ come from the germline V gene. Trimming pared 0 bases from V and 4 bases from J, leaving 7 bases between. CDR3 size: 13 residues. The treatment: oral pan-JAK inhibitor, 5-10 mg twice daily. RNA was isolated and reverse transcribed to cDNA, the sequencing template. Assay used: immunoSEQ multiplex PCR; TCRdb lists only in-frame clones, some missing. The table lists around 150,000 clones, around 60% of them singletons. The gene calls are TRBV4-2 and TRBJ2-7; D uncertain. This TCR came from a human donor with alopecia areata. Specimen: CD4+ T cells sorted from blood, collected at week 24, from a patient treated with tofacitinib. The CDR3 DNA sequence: TGTGCCAGCAGCCAAGAAATCGGTTACGAGCAGTACTTC. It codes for CASSQEIGYEQYF.